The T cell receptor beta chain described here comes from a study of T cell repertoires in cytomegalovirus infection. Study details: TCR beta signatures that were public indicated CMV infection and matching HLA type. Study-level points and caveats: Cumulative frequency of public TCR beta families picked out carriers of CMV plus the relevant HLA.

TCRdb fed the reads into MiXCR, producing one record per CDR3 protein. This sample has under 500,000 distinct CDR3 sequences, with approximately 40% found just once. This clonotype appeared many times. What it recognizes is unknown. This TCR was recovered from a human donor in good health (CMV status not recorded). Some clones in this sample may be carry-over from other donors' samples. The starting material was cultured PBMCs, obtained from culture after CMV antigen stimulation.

CDR3 nucleotides: TGTGCCAGCAGCTTAGTAGGCCGGGGGTACGAGCAGTACTTC. It translates to CASSLVGRGYEQYF. The chain carries TRBV7-2 and TRBJ2-7; D is perhaps TRBD2 (6 bases). V dropped 1 base and J dropped 4 bases, with 11 bases sitting between them. The CDR3 contains 14 residues. Germline V CDR1 and CDR2: SGHTA, FQGNSA.